This T cell receptor (beta chain) was identified in a study of blood T cells in healthy people across ages. Next came a second PCR, run for about 7 to 12 cycles, which used a sample-barcoded 5' primer along with a J-beta primer mix. In TCRdb, the 5' RACE reads were re-called with MiXCR into one record per CDR3 protein. The table lists 1,800,000 or so distinct CDR3 sequences, 39% of them singletons, with roughly 23% in the top ten. This CDR3 spans 14 amino acids. Germline lookup yields CDR1 SGHRS and CDR2 YFSETQ. Trimming pared 7 bases from V and 7 bases from J, leaving 21 bases between. This receptor was identified in a human donor in good health. Source material: blood. This chain connects TRBV5-1 to TRBJ2-7; D possibly uses TRBD1 or TRBD2 (6 bases each). CDR3 nucleotide sequence: TGCGCCAGCTCGCCGGAGGGGGGTCTGCTGGAGCAGTACTTC. It yields the protein CASSPEGGLLEQYF.